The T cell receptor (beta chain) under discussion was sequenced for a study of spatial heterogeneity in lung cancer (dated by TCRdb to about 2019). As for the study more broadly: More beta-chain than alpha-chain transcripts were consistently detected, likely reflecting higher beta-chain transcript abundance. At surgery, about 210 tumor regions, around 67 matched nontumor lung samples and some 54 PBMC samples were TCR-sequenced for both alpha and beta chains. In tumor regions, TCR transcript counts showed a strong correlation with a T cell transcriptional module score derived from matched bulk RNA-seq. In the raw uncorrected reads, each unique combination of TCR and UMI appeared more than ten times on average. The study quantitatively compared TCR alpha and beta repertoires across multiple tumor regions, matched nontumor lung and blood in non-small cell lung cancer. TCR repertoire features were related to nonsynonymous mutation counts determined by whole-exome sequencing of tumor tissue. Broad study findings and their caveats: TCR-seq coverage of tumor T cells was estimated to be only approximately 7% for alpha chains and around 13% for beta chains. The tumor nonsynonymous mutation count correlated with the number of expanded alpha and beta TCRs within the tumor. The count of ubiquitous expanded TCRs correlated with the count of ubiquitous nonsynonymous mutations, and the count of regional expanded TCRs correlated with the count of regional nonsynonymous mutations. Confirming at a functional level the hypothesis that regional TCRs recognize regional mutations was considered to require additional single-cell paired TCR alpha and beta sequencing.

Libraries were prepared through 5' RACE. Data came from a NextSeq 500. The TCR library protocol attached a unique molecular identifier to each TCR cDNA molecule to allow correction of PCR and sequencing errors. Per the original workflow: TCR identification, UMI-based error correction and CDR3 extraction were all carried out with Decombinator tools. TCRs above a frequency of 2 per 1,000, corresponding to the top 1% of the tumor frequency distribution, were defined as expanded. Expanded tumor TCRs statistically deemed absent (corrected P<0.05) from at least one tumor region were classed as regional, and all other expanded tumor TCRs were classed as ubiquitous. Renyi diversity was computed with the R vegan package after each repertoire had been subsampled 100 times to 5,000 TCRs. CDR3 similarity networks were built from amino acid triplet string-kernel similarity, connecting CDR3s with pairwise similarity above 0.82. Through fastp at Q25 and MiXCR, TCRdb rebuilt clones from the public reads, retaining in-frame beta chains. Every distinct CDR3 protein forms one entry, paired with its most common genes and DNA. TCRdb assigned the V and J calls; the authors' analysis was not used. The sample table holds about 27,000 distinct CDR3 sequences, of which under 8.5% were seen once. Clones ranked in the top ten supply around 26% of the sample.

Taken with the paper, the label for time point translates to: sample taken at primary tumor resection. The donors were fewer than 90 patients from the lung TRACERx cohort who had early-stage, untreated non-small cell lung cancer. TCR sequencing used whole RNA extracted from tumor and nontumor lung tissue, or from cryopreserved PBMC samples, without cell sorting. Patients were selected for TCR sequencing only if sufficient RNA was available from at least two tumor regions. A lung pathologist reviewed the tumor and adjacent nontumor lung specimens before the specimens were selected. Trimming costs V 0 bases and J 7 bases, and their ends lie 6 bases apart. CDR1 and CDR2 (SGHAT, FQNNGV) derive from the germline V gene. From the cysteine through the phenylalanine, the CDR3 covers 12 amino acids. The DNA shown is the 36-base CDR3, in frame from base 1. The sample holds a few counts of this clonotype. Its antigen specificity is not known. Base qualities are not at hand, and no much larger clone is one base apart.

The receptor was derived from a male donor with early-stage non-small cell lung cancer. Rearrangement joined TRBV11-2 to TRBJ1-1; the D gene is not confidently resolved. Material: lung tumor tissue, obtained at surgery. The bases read TGTGCCAGCAGCTTAGAACGCGGTGAAGCTTTCTTT. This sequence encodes CASSLERGEAFF.